A selection of T cell receptor beta chains follows, all from one sample in a study of T cells after yellow fever vaccination. MiXCR, run by TCRdb on the 5' RACE reads, gives a single entry per CDR3 protein. The profile shows about 96,000 distinct CDR3 sequences, almost 9% of them singletons. The sample consisted of CD8+ T cells not binding an NS4B(214-222) dextramer, sorted from PBMCs, taken approximately 16 days after the first yellow fever vaccination. The receptors here all came from a man aged 18 to 29 who received the YFV17D yellow fever vaccine. Both conserved end residues are part of each CDR3. A D gene is named only where the DNA matches it firmly. Clone size is stated in some rows and not others, as once, few, many or a class when expanded.

J,size,V,D,DNA,CDR3
TRBJ2-7,.,TRBV6-2/TRBV6-3,.,TGTGCCAGCAGTTACCGGGATTTGGAGCAGTACTTC,CASSYRDLEQYF
TRBJ1-2,.,TRBV12-3/TRBV12-4,.,TGTGCCAGCAGTTACAGTCATAACTATGGCTACACCTTC,CASSYSHNYGYTF
TRBJ2-2,many,TRBV5-5,TRBD1,TGTGCCAGCTGGGGACAGGGGTCCGCCACCGGGGAGCTGTTTTTT,CASWGQGSATGELFF
TRBJ2-5,few,TRBV4-2,.,TGTGCCAGCAGCCAAGATTTCGGTTCCTCTGAGACCCAGTACTTC,CASSQDFGSSETQYF
TRBJ1-6,many,TRBV12-3/TRBV12-4,.,TGTGCCAGCAGTTCACCCAGGGAGGATTCACCCCTCCACTTT,CASSSPREDSPLHF
TRBJ2-3,few,TRBV15,.,TGTGCCACCAGCCCCCGTCGGACAACACAGGGCCCAGATACGCAGTATTTT,CATSPRRTTQGPDTQYF
TRBJ1-4,.,TRBV4-1,.,TGCGCCAGCAGCCAAGACCCCCAACCCGCAACTAATGAAAAACTGTTTTTT,CASSQDPQPATNEKLFF
TRBJ2-1,.,TRBV4-2,.,TGTGCCAGCAGCCAAGACCTGGCCGCGGCCCCTTCCTCCTACAATGAGCAGTTCTTC,CASSQDLAAAPSSYNEQFF
TRBJ1-5,.,TRBV7-8,.,TGTGCCAGCAGCTTAGATGCAGCACAGCCCCAGCATTTT,CASSLDAAQPQHF
TRBJ1-6,.,TRBV20-1,TRBD1,TGCAGTGCAACGCAGTGGGGACAGGGGGCTTCACCCCTCCACTTT,CSATQWGQGASPLHF
TRBJ2-7,few,TRBV5-6,TRBD1,TGTGCCAGCAGGCAGCAACGATGGACAGGGGGCGCGTGGGAGCAGTACTTC,CASRQQRWTGGAWEQYF
TRBJ2-1,few,TRBV6-2/TRBV6-3,TRBD1,TGTGCCAGCAGTCACGACAGGGAGTTGGACAATGAGCAGTTCTTC,CASSHDRELDNEQFF
TRBJ1-1,.,TRBV20-1,.,TGCAGTGCTAGGCGTCGAATTGAAGCTTTCTTT,CSARRRIEAFF
TRBJ1-6,few,TRBV7-9,.,TGTGCCAGCAGCTTAGTTGGGGTATCTGGTTCACCCCTCCACTTT,CASSLVGVSGSPLHF
TRBJ2-2,.,TRBV6-5,.,TGTGCCAGCAGTTACTCGACGCAAGCGGGGGAGCTGTTTTTT,CASSYSTQAGELFF
TRBJ2-3,.,TRBV5-6,.,TGTGCCAGCAGCCCAGGGGACACAGATACGCAGTATTTT,CASSPGDTDTQYF
TRBJ2-2,.,TRBV29-1,.,TGCAGCGGGAGAGGAGACAGCGGGGAGCTGTTTTTT,CSGRGDSGELFF